The entry that follows covers one TCR beta chain sequence. Its matching antigen is unknown. Different DNA sequences within this sample yield the same CDR3. As defined, naive CD8 cells were CD45RO-negative and positively selected for CCR7, with terminally differentiated effector memory CD45RA+ cells excluded. This entry is derived from a study of shared clonotypes between healthy human individuals. The assay was immunoSEQ multiplex PCR, and TCRdb's table has in-frame clones only and misses some. The table lists millions of clones, over 85% of them singletons, with 1% to 1.3% in the top ten. Trimming removed 1 base from V and 2 bases from J; junction bases left unmatched: 1. From germline, CDR1 is MGHRA and CDR2 YSYEKL. The CDR3 runs to 14 residues. Study conclusions and caveats: Roughly 5% of naive CD4 clonotypes were shared across a few donors. As a rule, naive subsets had a larger estimated richness than memory subsets.

V gene TRBV4-1 combines with J gene TRBJ1-1, with 7 positions matching TRBD1. Sequencing was done on a sample of naive CD8+ T cells sorted from blood. This sequence was found in a man between 18 and 29 years old in good health. The DNA for the CDR3 is TGCGCCAGCAGCCAAGGGGACAGCAACACTGAAGCTTTCTTT. Translation gives CASSQGDSNTEAFF.